This T cell receptor beta chain stems from a study of post-analysis software for immune sequencing data. General study results and limits: Patients had higher frequencies than controls of five or six TRBV segments, including TRBV5-6, TRBV5-1 and TRBV20-1. Analysis by F measure revealed that same-batch samples clustered strongly together.

This clonotype was observed a few times. Its antigen is unidentified. The library was made from cDNA and included unique molecular identifiers. From around 1 to 10 million T cells, around 500,000 cDNA molecules were obtained. Using its own MiXCR run on the PCR reads, TCRdb lists one record per CDR3 protein. The sample shows some 890,000 distinct CDR3 sequences, approximately 57% of them seen only once. V shed 1 base and J shed 4 bases, with 8 bases lying between them. CDR3 size: 14 residues. Germline loops: CDR1 LGHNT, CDR2 FRNRAP. The clonotype was recovered from a girl under 18 with multiple sclerosis. Sequenced sample: blood. The rearrangement links TRBV12-5 to TRBJ2-1; TRBD1 is a possible D gene (6 bases). The CDR3: CASGLDDRYNEQFF. CDR3 DNA: TGTGCTAGTGGTTTGGACGACAGGTACAATGAGCAGTTCTTC. The variable domain in full, completed from reference TRBV12-5 and TRBJ2-1, reads DARVTQTPRHKVTEMGQEVTMRCQPILGHNTVFWYRQTMMQGLELLAYFRNRAPLDDSGMPKDRFSAEMPDATLATLKIQPSEPRDSAVYFCASGLDDRYNEQFFGPGTRLTVL.